The 18 T cell receptor beta chains presented below share a single source sample, sequenced in a study of blood T cell repertoires in COVID-19. TCRdb keeps only in-frame clones here, not all; method: immunoSEQ multiplex PCR. Of a few hundred thousand clones in the sample, just under 90% were seen once. The sequencing input was PBMCs or T cells enriched from blood (not recorded which). Receptors originate from a man aged 25 to 45 who had recovered from COVID-19.

The rearrangement uses TRBV14 and TRBJ1-2, with TRBD1 as a possible D gene (6 bases). There are 12 residues in the CDR3. Germline lookup yields CDR1 SGHDN and CDR2 FVKESK. Trimming took off 4 bases at V and 8 bases at J, with 11 bases between the two ends. As DNA, the CDR3 is TGTGCCAGCAGCCCAAACAGGGTCGGCTACACCTTC. It codes for CASSPNRVGYTF. Variable domain in full (rest from reference TRBV14 and TRBJ1-2): EAGVTQFPSHSVIEKGQTVTLRCDPISGHDNLYWYRRVMGKEIKFLLHFVKESKQDESGMPNNRFLAERTGGTYSTLKVQPAELEDSGVYFCASSPNRVGYTFGSGTRLTVV.

The rearrangement joins TRBV24-1 to TRBJ1-3; D unclear. This CDR3 region has 14 residues. CDR1 KGHDR and CDR2 SFDVKD come from the germline V gene. The germline V and J ends were trimmed by 3 bases and 4 bases, with 9 bases remaining between them. Here the CDR3 DNA reads TGTGCCACCAGTGATCCCCTCGGGGGAAACACCATATATTTT. Translating gives CATSDPLGGNTIYF.

The chain couples TRBV5-4 to TRBJ1-3; 8 bases fit TRBD1. CDR1 and CDR2 from the germline V gene are SGHNT and YYREEE (reference sequence). V dropped 1 base and J dropped 6; count of bases not matched to a gene: 6. CDR3 length equals 15 residues. The CDR3 sequence: CASSLRGQVENTIYF. For the CDR3, the DNA is TGTGCCAGCAGCTTGAGGGGACAGGTAGAAAACACCATATATTTT.

The chain is built from TRBV7-2 and TRBJ2-1; 11 bases fit TRBD2. The CDR3 runs to 17 residues. Trimming removed 1 base from V and 7 bases from J; junction bases left unmatched: 9. Germline V CDR1 and CDR2: SGHTA, FQGNSA. As DNA, the CDR3 is TGTGCCAGCAGCTTAGATAGCGGGAGGGCCCTTGGGAATGAGCAGTTCTTC. It specifies CASSLDSGRALGNEQFF. Based on the CDR3 plus reference TRBV7-2 and TRBJ2-1, the full variable domain is GAGVSQSPSNKVTEKGKDVELRCDPISGHTALYWYRQSLGQGLEFLIYFQGNSAPDKSGLPSDRFSAERTGGSVSTLTIQRTQQEDSAVYLCASSLDSGRALGNEQFFGPGTRLTVL.

This clone occurred a few times. The V call is TRBV10-1, the J call TRBJ2-1; TRBD1 matches at 7 bases. The CDR3 has 18 residues. Germline values: CDR1 WNHNN, CDR2 SYGVQD (reference sequence). V was clipped by 2 bases and J by 0 bases; unmatched bases: 10. The CDR3 protein is CASSEIRQGSNSYNEQFF. DNA of the CDR3: TGCGCCAGCAGTGAGATCCGACAGGGTTCAAACTCCTACAATGAGCAGTTCTTC.

The chain joins TRBV7-2 to TRBJ1-2, with TRBD1 matching 9 bases. The germline V gene encodes CDR1 SGHTA and CDR2 FQGNSA. There are 18 residues in the CDR3. The junction had 22 bases not matched to a gene; V was cut back by 6 bases and J by 8 bases. CDR3 sequence reads: CASSLPTGGDVYMRGYTF. The CDR3 DNA reads TGTGCCAGCAGTCTCCCCACAGGGGGCGATGTGTATATGAGAGGCTACACCTTC.

The chain combines TRBV4-1 with TRBJ2-5; possibly TRBD2 for D (6 bases). The germline CDR1 and CDR2 sequences are MGHRA and YSYEKL. The V end lost 1 base, the J end lost 4 bases, and 10 bases lay between the germline ends. The CDR3 runs 14 residues. The CDR3, as DNA: TGCGCCAGCAGCCAAGTGGCGGGGATAGAGACCCAGTACTTC. This codes for CASSQVAGIETQYF.

CDR3: CASSTRGAYEQYF. CDR3 sequence (DNA): TGTGCCAGCAGTACCCGGGGTGCCTACGAGCAGTACTTC. The chain has TRBV28 and TRBJ2-7; tentatively, D is TRBD2 (5 bases). The germline gives CDR1 MDHEN, CDR2 SYDVKM. The CDR3 contains 13 residues. V was trimmed by 5 bases and J by 2 bases, leaving 10 bases between them. Looking up the rest from reference TRBV28 and TRBJ2-7 gives the full variable domain: DVKVTQSSRYLVKRTGEKVFLECVQDMDHENMFWYRQDPGLGLRLIYFSYDVKMKEKGDIPEGYSVSREKKERFSLILESASTNQTSMYLCASSTRGAYEQYFGPGTRLTVT.

The gene calls are TRBV7-6 and TRBJ2-5; TRBD2 agrees at 10 bases. Germline loops: CDR1 SGHVS, CDR2 FNYEAQ. The CDR3 is made up of 15 amino acids. The J segment lost 2 bases and the V segment lost 5 bases, leaving 5 bases of the junction unmatched. In nucleotides, the CDR3 is TGTGCCAGCAGCGCGGCTAGCGGGGGACAAGAGACCCAGTACTTC. Protein product: CASSAASGGQETQYF.

The chain is built from TRBV5-1 and TRBJ2-1, with a possible D match to TRBD1 (6 bases). V was shortened by 2 bases and J by 2 bases, with 14 bases between the two germline ends. The CDR3 totals 16 residues. The germline V gene encodes CDR1 SGHRS and CDR2 YFSETQ. CDR3 residues: CASSFQGGRAYNEQFF. The CDR3 region has the DNA TGCGCCAGCAGCTTCCAAGGGGGACGGGCCTACAATGAGCAGTTCTTC.

This clone occurred a few times. The genes are TRBV28 and TRBJ1-6; 11 bases fit TRBD1. Germline CDR1 is MDHEN and CDR2 is SYDVKM. The CDR3 covers 15 residues. V lost 7 bases to trimming and J lost 10 bases; unmatched junction nucleotides: 9. In DNA, the CDR3 is TGTGCCAGCAACCCTAGGACAGGGGGCAGGTCACCCCTCCACTTT. As protein: CASNPRTGGRSPLHF. Full variable domain (remainder filled in from reference TRBV28 and TRBJ1-6): DVKVTQSSRYLVKRTGEKVFLECVQDMDHENMFWYRQDPGLGLRLIYFSYDVKMKEKGDIPEGYSVSREKKERFSLILESASTNQTSMYLCASNPRTGGRSPLHFGNGTRLTVT.

The chain uses TRBV10-3 and TRBJ1-2; 7 bases are a match to TRBD1. The CDR3 consists of 14 residues. Germline V gene lookup returns CDR1 ENHRY and CDR2 SYGVKD. Germline trimming cut 6 bases from V and 4 bases from J; bases unmatched to any gene: 8. The CDR3 region is CAIRRDREVYGYTF. The DNA of the CDR3 is TGTGCCATCAGGCGGGACAGAGAAGTCTATGGCTACACCTTC.

The V call is TRBV27, the J call TRBJ2-3, with 10 bases fitting TRBD2. The germline CDR1 and CDR2 sequences are MNHEY and SMNVEV (reference sequence). V lost 5 bases and J lost 5; bases outside the gene matches: 16. The CDR3 is made up of 18 amino acids. CDR3 sequence (DNA): TGTGCCAGCAGTCCCAGGACTAGCGGAGCCCCTCGGGGAGATACGCAGTATTTT. Translating it yields CASSPRTSGAPRGDTQYF.

This clone was detected once. The V call is TRBV2, the J call TRBJ1-2, with a possible D match to TRBD1 (5 bases). V was shortened by 3 bases and J by 0 bases, with 11 bases between the two germline ends. This CDR3 spans 15 amino acids. Germline CDR1 is SNHLY and CDR2 is FYNNEI. CDR3 bases: TGTGCCAGCAGTGATCAGGGTTCGCCTAACTATGGCTACACCTTC. It encodes CASSDQGSPNYGYTF.

V and J are TRBV5-6 and TRBJ2-5; a weak D match, TRBD2 (6 bases). Trimming took off 3 bases at V and 4 bases at J, with 10 bases between the two ends. This CDR3 region has 13 residues. Germline CDR1 and CDR2: SGHDT and YYEEEE. CDR3 in amino acids: CASSSLAPETQYF. The CDR3, as DNA: TGTGCCAGCAGCTCCCTAGCGCCAGAGACCCAGTACTTC.

The chain uses TRBV12-3 or TRBV12-4 and TRBJ2-7, with D maybe TRBD2 (6 bases). The V end was cut by 3 bases, the J end by 5 bases, with 11 bases between. This CDR3 has 13 residues. In DNA form, the CDR3 reads TGTGCCAGCAGTTTCGGGGGAGTCGACGAGCAGTACTTC. Its translation is CASSFGGVDEQYF.

This clone was detected only once. V and J are TRBV5-3 and TRBJ1-5; possible D gene TRBD1, 6 bases. TRBV5-3 is noted as an ORF with a role that remains uncertain. The CDR3 is 14 residues long. V dropped 5 bases and J dropped 3 bases, with 12 bases sitting between them. DNA of the CDR3: TGTGCCAGAAGAAACGGACAGACCAATCAGCCCCAGCATTTT. As protein: CARRNGQTNQPQHF.

The J gene is TRBJ2-1, the V gene TRBV7-9; D ambiguous. Trimming left V 7 bases short and J 10 bases short, with 14 bases between. Germline V gives CDR1 SEHNR, CDR2 FQNEAQ (reference sequence). The CDR3 runs to 12 residues. Written as DNA, the CDR3 is TGTGCCAGCACCCTAGGCCGCATCGAGCAGTTCTTC. Residues: CASTLGRIEQFF.